These T cell receptor beta chains were read from a single sample in a study of spatial heterogeneity in lung cancer. MiXCR, run by TCRdb on the 5' RACE reads, gives a single entry per CDR3 protein. The table lists around 44,000 distinct CDR3 sequences, about 10% of them singletons, with roughly a sixth in the top ten. The sequencing used PBMCs, collected at follow-up. Every receptor here comes from a female donor with early-stage non-small cell lung cancer. The CDR3 runs from the conserved cysteine through the conserved F or W. A D gene is named only where the DNA matches it firmly. The listing skips clone size in some rows; elsewhere it reads once, few, many or a size class.

J | V | size | D | DNA | CDR3
TRBJ1-2 | TRBV10-3 | many | NA | TGTGCCATCAGCGGCTCCGCCGATGGCTACACCTTC | CAISGSADGYTF
TRBJ2-5 | TRBV4-1 | NA | NA | TGCGCCAGCAGCCAAGAAGGGGGGATAGAGACCCAGTACTTC | CASSQEGGIETQYF
TRBJ2-7 | TRBV7-9 | many | NA | TGTGCCAGCGACCCTGGACCTCTCTACGAGCAGTACTTC | CASDPGPLYEQYF
TRBJ2-4 | TRBV7-2 | NA | NA | TGTGCCAGCAGCTTACTAGCCAGGCTAGCCGGAAACATTCAGTACTTC | CASSLLARLAGNIQYF
TRBJ2-2 | TRBV7-9 | NA | NA | TGTGCCAGCAGCCCGCGCCCAGGGCAGCCAAACACCGGGGAGCTGTTTTTT | CASSPRPGQPNTGELFF
TRBJ2-2 | TRBV15 | NA | NA | TGTGCCACGACTTTCGCCGGGGAGCTGTTTTTT | CATTFAGELFF
TRBJ2-7 | TRBV2 | many | NA | TGTGCCAGCAGTGATTGGGACATCTACGAGCAGTACTTC | CASSDWDIYEQYF
TRBJ2-7 | TRBV12-5 | NA | NA | TGTGCTAGTGGTATCGGGCTTCCCTACGAGCAGTACTTC | CASGIGLPYEQYF
TRBJ2-2 | TRBV11-2 | many | TRBD1 | TGTGCCAGCAGCTCAGGGGACAGGGGCACCGGGGAGCTGTTTTTT | CASSSGDRGTGELFF
TRBJ2-7 | TRBV2 | many | NA | TGTGCCAGCACGACCCCGGAAGAGCAGTACTTC | CASTTPEEQYF
TRBJ1-6 | TRBV7-6 | few | TRBD1 | TGTGCCAGCAGCCAGGGTACAGGGGCGATCTCCTATAATTCACCCCTCCACTTT | CASSQGTGAISYNSPLHF
TRBJ1-6 | TRBV18 | few | NA | TGTGCCAGCTCACAATCGACAGGTCTTAATTCACCCCTCCACTTT | CASSQSTGLNSPLHF
TRBJ1-5 | TRBV7-2 | many | NA | TGTGCCAGCAGCTTAGGGAGCCCCGGGGGCAATCAGCCCCAGCATTTT | CASSLGSPGGNQPQHF
TRBJ1-2 | TRBV4-1 | NA | TRBD1 | TGCGCCAGCAGCCAAGTCACCGGGACAGCTGACTTC | CASSQVTGTADF
TRBJ2-1 | TRBV7-8 | NA | NA | TGTGCCAGCAGCTCAGACGCCCCCTCCTACAATGAGCAGTTCTTC | CASSSDAPSYNEQFF
TRBJ2-1 | TRBV11-3 | many | NA | TGTGCCAGCAGCTTAACGGGGGCGAAATACAATGAGCAGTTCTTC | CASSLTGAKYNEQFF
TRBJ2-1 | TRBV7-8 | few | NA | TGTGCCAGCAGCTTAGCCCCCGGGACAAAGAGTGAGCAGTTCTTC | CASSLAPGTKSEQFF
TRBJ2-5 | TRBV12-3/TRBV12-4 | medium-sized | NA | TGTGCCAGCAGTTTAGGGGACAACCAAGAGACCCAGTACTTC | CASSLGDNQETQYF
TRBJ2-1 | TRBV5-1 | many | TRBD2 | TGCGCCAGCAGCTTCCAGGATGTGGCGGGGGTTACAGATGAGCAGTTCTTC | CASSFQDVAGVTDEQFF
TRBJ2-2 | TRBV19 | many | NA | TGTGCCACAAGAGGGTCCGTTCCCACCGGGGAGCTGTTTTTT | CATRGSVPTGELFF
TRBJ2-7 | TRBV7-9 | many | TRBD1 | TGTGCCAGCAGCTGGACAGGGGTCGACGAGCAGTACTTC | CASSWTGVDEQYF
TRBJ1-5 | TRBV20-1 | medium-sized | NA | TGCAGTGCTTACACAGGGTCAGGCAATCAGCCCCAGCATTTT | CSAYTGSGNQPQHF
TRBJ2-3 | TRBV28 | few | NA | TGTGCCAGCAGTTTCTTTCCCTCTACGCAGTATTTT | CASSFFPSTQYF
TRBJ2-5 | TRBV2 | few | NA | TGTGCCAGCACGTCATGGAGTCAAGAGACCCAGTACTTC | CASTSWSQETQYF